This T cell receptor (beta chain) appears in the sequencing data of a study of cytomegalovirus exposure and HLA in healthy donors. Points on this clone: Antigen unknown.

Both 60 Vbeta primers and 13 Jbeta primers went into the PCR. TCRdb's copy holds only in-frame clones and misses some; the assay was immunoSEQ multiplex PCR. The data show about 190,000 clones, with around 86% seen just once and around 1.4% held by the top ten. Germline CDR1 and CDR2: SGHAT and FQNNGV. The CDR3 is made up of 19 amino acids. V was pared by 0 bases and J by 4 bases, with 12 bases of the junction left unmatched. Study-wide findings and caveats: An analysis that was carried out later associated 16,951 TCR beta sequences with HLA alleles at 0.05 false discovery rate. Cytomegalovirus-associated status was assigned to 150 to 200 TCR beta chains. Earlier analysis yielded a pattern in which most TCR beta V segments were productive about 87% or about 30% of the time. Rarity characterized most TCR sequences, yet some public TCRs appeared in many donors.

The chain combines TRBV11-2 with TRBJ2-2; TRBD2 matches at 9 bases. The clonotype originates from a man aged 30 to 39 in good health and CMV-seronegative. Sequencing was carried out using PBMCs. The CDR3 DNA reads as TGTGCCAGCAGCTTAGATTGGCTAGCGGGGTTGTCGCGCACCGGGGAGCTGTTTTTT. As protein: CASSLDWLAGLSRTGELFF.